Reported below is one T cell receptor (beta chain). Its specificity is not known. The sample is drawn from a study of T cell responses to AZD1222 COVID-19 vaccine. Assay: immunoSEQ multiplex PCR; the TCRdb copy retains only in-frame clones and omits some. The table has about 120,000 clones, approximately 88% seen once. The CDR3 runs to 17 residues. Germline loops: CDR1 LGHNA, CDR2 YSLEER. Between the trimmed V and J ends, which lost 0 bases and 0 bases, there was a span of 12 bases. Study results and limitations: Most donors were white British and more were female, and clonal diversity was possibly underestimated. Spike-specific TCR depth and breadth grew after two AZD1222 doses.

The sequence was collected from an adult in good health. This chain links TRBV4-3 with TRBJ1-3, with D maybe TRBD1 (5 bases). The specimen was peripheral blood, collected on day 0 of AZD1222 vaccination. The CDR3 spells CASSQDVGRDSGNTIYF. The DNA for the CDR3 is TGCGCCAGCAGCCAAGATGTGGGGCGGGACTCTGGAAACACCATATATTTT.